These 27 T cell receptor beta chains originate from one sample sequenced in a study of T cell repertoires in cytomegalovirus infection. Via MiXCR, TCRdb re-called the reads, giving one row per CDR3 protein. The sample gives some 700,000 distinct CDR3 sequences, 35% of which show up once; 2.8% is in the top ten. Sequences were obtained from PBMCs. The source of these receptors is a human donor in good health (CMV status not recorded). Some clones in this sample may be carry-over from other donors' samples.

This clonotype has just a few counts. V is TRBV2 and J is TRBJ2-2; D is unclear. The V and J ends lost 6 bases and 2 bases respectively, with 13 bases between them. The CDR3 is 15 amino acids. Germline V CDR1 and CDR2: SNHLY, FYNNEI. The CDR3 nucleotides read TGTGCCAGCAGCCGCCCCGGGTTAAACACCGGGGAGCTGTTTTTT. As protein: CASSRPGLNTGELFF.

J is TRBJ1-3 and V is TRBV7-8; 10 nucleotides align to TRBD1. Germline trimming cut 5 bases from V and 8 bases from J; bases unmatched to any gene: 9. In germline, CDR1 is SGHVS, CDR2 FQNEAQ. The CDR3 loop spans 15 amino acids. The CDR3 sequence is CASSPGQGVIDTIYF. In DNA, the CDR3 is TGTGCCAGCAGCCCCGGACAGGGGGTGATAGACACCATATATTTT.

This clonotype has more than one count but fewer than ten. The J gene is TRBJ2-5, the V gene TRBV28; TRBD1 agrees at 8 bases. Germline V CDR1 and CDR2: MDHEN, SYDVKM. V lost 9 bases to trimming and J lost 7 bases; unmatched junction nucleotides: 16. This CDR3 comprises 15 residues. The CDR3: CASTFRDRPILTQYF. CDR3 sequence (DNA): TGTGCCAGTACATTCCGGGACAGGCCTATTTTGACCCAGTACTTC.

This chain uses TRBV18 with TRBJ2-1; D may be TRBD1 (6 bases). Germline V gene sequence: CDR1 KGHSH, CDR2 LQKENI. Trimming took 1 base from V and 3 from J, leaving 16 bases between them. This CDR3 region has 17 residues. DNA for the CDR3: TGTGCCAGCTCACCACTGGACAGATTGACTTACTACAATGAGCAGTTCTTC. Its protein product is CASSPLDRLTYYNEQFF. The variable domain in full, with the rest retrieved from reference TRBV18 and TRBJ2-1, is NAGVMQNPRHLVRRRGQEARLRCSPMKGHSHVYWYRQLPEEGLKFMVYLQKENIIDESGMPKERFSAEFPKEGPSILRIQQVVRGDSAAYFCASSPLDRLTYYNEQFFGPGTRLTVL.

This clonotype occurred a few times. This sequence joins TRBV4-1 and TRBJ2-5; TRBD2 matches at 11 bases. This CDR3 contains 16 residues. Losses at the gene ends were 1 base for V and 4 bases for J; bases not matched to a gene: 5. Germline loops: CDR1 MGHRA, CDR2 YSYEKL. The CDR3 DNA follows: TGCGCCAGCAGCCAAGTTAGCGGGGGGGATGGAGAGACCCAGTACTTC. Translation gives CASSQVSGGDGETQYF.

There are many counts of this clonotype. The chain joins TRBV7-2 to TRBJ2-1, with TRBD1 as a possible D gene (6 bases). Germline V gives CDR1 SGHTA, CDR2 FQGNSA. Trimming shortened V by 7 bases and J by 9 bases, and 16 bases separated the two germline ends. CDR3 length: 13 residues. The CDR3 coding sequence is TGTGCCAGCAACCTGAACGAAGGGGGTGAGCAGTTCTTC. Its protein is CASNLNEGGEQFF.

This clonotype showed up just a few times. V usage is TRBV28 and J usage is TRBJ2-7; maybe TRBD2 (5 bases). CDR1 and CDR2 (germline): MDHEN, SYDVKM. The V end was cut by 8 bases, the J end by 10 bases, with 21 bases between. CDR3 length equals 13 residues. In DNA, the CDR3 is TGTGCCAGCCAATCATTTGGCTCCGGAGGACAGTACTTC. Translation gives CASQSFGSGGQYF.

V gene TRBV5-1 combines with J gene TRBJ1-1; no clear D. Between the trimmed V and J ends, which lost 0 bases and 0 bases, there was a span of 12 bases. CDR1 SGHRS and CDR2 YFSETQ come from the germline V gene. The CDR3 has 16 residues. CDR3 sequence: CASSLGAVSMNTEAFF. Written as DNA, the CDR3 is TGCGCCAGCAGCTTGGGGGCAGTCTCCATGAACACTGAAGCTTTCTTT.

As regards this clonotype: The missing conserved phenylalanine or tryptophan at the end of this CDR3 makes a read error likely. The V call is TRBV7-3, the J call TRBJ2-7, with a weak D call TRBD1 (6 bases). Germline loops: CDR1 SGHTA, CDR2 FQGTGA. This CDR3 has 12 amino acids. V lost 5 bases, J lost 6 bases, and 11 bases lay in between. CDR3 coding DNA: TGTGCCAGCAGCGCAACAGGGTCCGAGCAGTACCTC. It specifies CASSATGSEQYL.

CDR3 sequence (DNA): TGTGCCAGCCTCACGGGGGGGGGGCGAACTGAAGCTTTCTTT. As protein: CASLTGGGRTEAFF. V is TRBV28 and J is TRBJ1-1; D possibly corresponds to TRBD1 (6 bases). CDR3 length: 14 residues. V was clipped by 8 bases and J by 5 bases, with 18 bases between them. CDR1 MDHEN and CDR2 SYDVKM come from the germline V gene.

V usage is TRBV12-3 or TRBV12-4 and J usage is TRBJ2-3, with D hard to call. The V end lost 2 bases, the J end lost 2 bases, and 11 bases lay between the germline ends. This CDR3 has 15 amino acids. The chain's CDR3 is CASSLFRGPTDTQYF. CDR3 nucleotides: TGTGCCAGCAGTTTATTCCGTGGACCCACAGATACGCAGTATTTT.

This chain's CDR3 is CASRMREVGEAFF. The CDR3 nucleotides read TGCGCCAGCAGGATGAGGGAGGTCGGTGAAGCTTTCTTT. The V and J genes are TRBV5-1 and TRBJ1-1; D not certain. Germline lookup yields CDR1 SGHRS and CDR2 YFSETQ. V lost 5 bases and J lost 7, with 15 bases in between. The CDR3 has 13 amino acids. Full variable domain (rest looked up from reference TRBV5-1 and TRBJ1-1): KAGVTQTPRYLIKTRGQQVTLSCSPISGHRSVSWYQQTPGQGLQFLFEYFSETQRNKGNFPGRFSGRQFSNSRSEMNVSTLELGDSALYLCASRMREVGEAFFGQGTRLTVV.

In its sample, this clonotype was seen a few times. V gene TRBV7-9 combines with J gene TRBJ1-2, with 8 positions matching TRBD1. The junction had 4 bases not matched to a gene; V was cut back by 6 bases and J by 4 bases. The CDR3 has 13 amino acids. The germline gives CDR1 SEHNR, CDR2 FQNEAQ (reference sequence). CDR3 nucleotide sequence: TGTGCCAGCAGTTCAGGGGGCGCCTATGGCTACACCTTC. Translated, it gives CASSSGGAYGYTF.

At least ten counts were recorded for this clonotype. This chain joins TRBV7-2 and TRBJ2-1, with a weak D call TRBD1 (5 bases). CDR1 is SGHTA and CDR2 is FQGNSA in the germline V gene. Trimming shortened V by 2 bases and J by 8 bases, and 16 bases separated the two germline ends. The CDR3 consists of 15 residues. CDR3 DNA: TGTGCCAGCAGCTTATTCCCTCACAAGGGGCATGAGCAGTTCTTC. Its translation: CASSLFPHKGHEQFF.

The genes are TRBV7-8 and TRBJ2-7, with TRBD1 identical over 8 bases. V gave up 3 bases and J gave up 2 bases; unmatched junction bases: 24. This CDR3 is built from 21 residues. Per the germline V gene, CDR1 is SGHVS and CDR2 is FQNEAQ. The CDR3 nucleotides read TGTGCCAGCAGCTTCCTTCTTATACAGGGGGAAGTTAACGGGGAGACCTACGAGCAGTACTTC. Translation: CASSFLLIQGEVNGETYEQYF.

The chain couples TRBV4-1 to TRBJ2-4, with 10 bases that match TRBD1. This CDR3 comprises 20 residues. V was clipped by 4 bases and J by 0 bases; unmatched bases: 15. In germline, CDR1 is MGHRA, CDR2 YSYEKL. This chain's CDR3 is CASSRIVIDRGHLAKNIQYF. The CDR3 DNA reads TGCGCCAGCAGCCGAATAGTAATTGACAGGGGGCATCTAGCCAAAAACATTCAGTACTTC.

This rearrangement joins TRBV7-9 to TRBJ2-3; tentatively, D is TRBD1 (7 bases). V was trimmed by 1 base and J by 1 base, leaving 12 bases between them. This CDR3 region has 16 residues. Germline V gene lookup returns CDR1 SEHNR and CDR2 FQNEAQ (reference sequence). In DNA form, the CDR3 reads TGTGCCAGCAGCTTAGGTGTCAGGGGGGGCACAGATACGCAGTATTTT. Encoded protein: CASSLGVRGGTDTQYF.

The chain couples TRBV4-2 to TRBJ2-1; maybe TRBD1 (5 bases). This CDR3 spans 15 amino acids. Germline V gene lookup returns CDR1 LGHNA and CDR2 YNFKEQ. The V gene lost 0 bases and the J gene lost 2 bases, with 8 bases spanning the gap. DNA of the CDR3: TGTGCCAGCAGCCAAGACAAGGGGCCCTACAATGAGCAGTTCTTC. Encoded protein: CASSQDKGPYNEQFF.

This clonotype was observed a few times. This chain's CDR3 is CASSLGTSGAGEQYF. In DNA, the CDR3 is TGTGCCAGCAGCCTAGGGACTAGCGGGGCCGGGGAGCAGTACTTC. The gene calls are TRBV7-9 and TRBJ2-7; 13 nucleotides agree with TRBD2. This CDR3 spans 15 amino acids. J lost 7 bases, V lost 5 bases, and 8 bases had no gene match. Germline V gene sequence: CDR1 SEHNR, CDR2 FQNEAQ (reference sequence).

This chain joins TRBV28 and TRBJ2-7; 7 nucleotides line up with TRBD2. There are 12 residues in the CDR3. V shed 7 bases and J 3 bases; nucleotides not matched to a gene: 3. Germline V CDR1 and CDR2: MDHEN, SYDVKM. CDR3 in DNA: TGTGCCAGCATGAGCGGGATCTACGAGCAGTACTTC. Translated, it gives CASMSGIYEQYF.

The chain carries TRBV5-5 and TRBJ2-7; D is perhaps TRBD1 (6 bases). This CDR3 is built from 13 residues. Germline V gene data show CDR1 as SGHKS and CDR2 as YYEKEE (reference sequence). The V end was cut by 2 bases, the J end by 3 bases, with 9 bases between. This CDR3 is CASSFRDNYEQYF. In nucleotides, the CDR3 is TGTGCCAGCAGCTTCCGGGACAACTACGAGCAGTACTTC.

The chain combines TRBV19 with TRBJ2-7, with D hard to call. This CDR3 comprises 12 residues. Between the trimmed V and J ends, which lost 3 bases and 6 bases, there was a span of 9 bases. Germline CDR1 LNHDA, CDR2 SQIVND (reference sequence). The CDR3 DNA reads TGTGCCAGTAGTATCCCCGGGCGCGAGCAGTACTTC. Amino acids: CASSIPGREQYF. The whole variable domain, remainder taken from reference TRBV19 and TRBJ2-7, is DGGITQSPKYLFRKEGQNVTLSCEQNLNHDAMYWYRQDPGQGLRLIYYSQIVNDFQKGDIAEGYSVSREKKESFPLTVTSAQKNPTAFYLCASSIPGREQYFGPGTRLTVT.

Note on this clonotype: One end of the junction is discordant with germline, which a read error may explain. V and J are TRBV12-3 or TRBV12-4 and TRBJ2-2, with a weak D call TRBD2 (6 bases). The CDR3 is 13 residues long. CDR3 coding DNA: TGTGCCAGCAGTTCGGGGTTGGGCGGGGAGCGGTTTTTT. Amino acid sequence: CASSSGLGGERFF.

The chain is built from TRBV5-6 and TRBJ1-1, with 7 bases aligning to TRBD1. The CDR3 length is 14 residues. CDR1 and CDR2 from the germline V gene are SGHDT and YYEEEE. The ends lost 7 bases at V and 7 bases at J; junction bases unmatched: 13. The CDR3 bases are TGTGCCAGCTTCACGACAGGGTTGGTAGGTGAAGCTTTCTTT. Translation: CASFTTGLVGEAFF.

J is TRBJ2-2 and V is TRBV7-3; D not resolved. CDR1 and CDR2 (germline): SGHTA, FQGTGA. The CDR3 totals 14 residues. V was pared by 5 bases and J by 1 base, with 8 bases between. The CDR3 sequence: CASSPKGNTGELFF. For the CDR3, the DNA is TGTGCCAGCAGCCCAAAGGGGAACACCGGGGAGCTGTTTTTT.

This clonotype was counted a few times. This chain joins TRBV7-2 and TRBJ2-7; the D is unclear. CDR3 length: 14 residues. CDR1 and CDR2 from the germline V gene are SGHTA and FQGNSA. Trimming cost V 5 bases and J 6 bases, with 17 bases left between them. CDR3 region: CASSPPGWLSEQYF. CDR3 nucleotide sequence: TGTGCCAGCAGCCCCCCGGGCTGGCTGAGCGAGCAGTACTTC.

On this clonotype itself: A read error may produce the germline difference seen at one junction end. This chain connects TRBV19 to TRBJ1-1; no clear D gene. This CDR3 contains 11 residues. CDR1 and CDR2 from the germline V gene are LNHDA and SQIVND (reference sequence). Written as DNA, the CDR3 is TGTGCCAGTAGTATAGGAATGGAGCAGAGTTTT. It is translated as CASSIGMEQSF.